Each of the 32 T cell receptor beta chains below was sequenced from the same sample in a study of blood T cell repertoires in COVID-19. Using immunoSEQ multiplex PCR, the repertoire was profiled, and TCRdb retains in-frame clones only, with some absent. Of 95,000 to 120,000 clones listed, about four fifths were seen once; the top ten hold about 3.8%. Sequencing input: peripheral blood. Receptors were obtained from a woman aged 65 to 85 with acute or convalescent COVID-19.

The chain uses TRBV19 and TRBJ1-5; D is unclear. V was trimmed by 7 bases and J by 0 bases, leaving 13 bases between them. The CDR3 sequence is 15 residues long. CDR1 is LNHDA and CDR2 is SQIVND in the germline V gene (reference sequence). CDR3 protein: CASTPPGYSNQPQHF. CDR3 sequence (DNA): TGTGCCAGTACTCCTCCGGGGTATAGCAATCAGCCCCAGCATTTT.

The chain recombines TRBV19 with TRBJ2-7, with D maybe TRBD1 (5 bases). Trimming stripped 5 bases from V and 0 bases from J, with 20 bases between. The CDR3 length is 17 residues. The germline V gene has CDR1 LNHDA and CDR2 SQIVND (reference sequence). CDR3 sequence reads: CASSSRRGQPNSYEQYF. DNA of the CDR3: TGTGCCAGTAGTTCCCGTAGGGGCCAGCCTAACTCCTACGAGCAGTACTTC.

This clone has just a few counts. The chain links TRBV11-3 to TRBJ2-5, with D possibly matching TRBD2 (6 bases). Germline values: CDR1 SGHNT, CDR2 YENEEA. Trimming shortened V by 5 bases and J by 1 base, and 11 bases separated the two germline ends. This CDR3 is 14 amino acids long. The CDR3: CASSQAGIQETQYF. DNA for the CDR3: TGTGCCAGCAGCCAAGCGGGCATCCAAGAGACCCAGTACTTC.

The V gene is TRBV10-1, the J gene TRBJ1-1, with 7 bases that match TRBD1. The CDR3 consists of 15 residues. The germline V gene has CDR1 WNHNN and CDR2 SYGVQD (reference sequence). With 0 bases clipped from V and 3 bases from J, the junction kept 4 bases outside the gene matches. CDR3 loop: CASSESGRGHTEAFF. The CDR3, as DNA: TGCGCCAGCAGTGAGTCGGGAAGGGGGCACACTGAAGCTTTCTTT.

The chain joins TRBV30 to TRBJ2-7; 7 nucleotides align to TRBD1. The V gene end was trimmed by 5 bases and the J gene end by 2 bases; junction bases not matched to a gene: 3. Germline CDR1 reads GTSNPN; CDR2 reads SVGIG (reference sequence). This CDR3 spans 12 amino acids. The CDR3 DNA sequence: TGTGCCTGGGACAGGGATACCTACGAGCAGTACTTC. Amino acid sequence: CAWDRDTYEQYF. Complete variable domain (other parts from reference TRBV30 and TRBJ2-7): SQTIHQWPATLVQPVGSPLSLECTVEGTSNPNLYWYRQAAGRGLQLLFYSVGIGQISSEVPQNLSASRPQDRQFILSSKKLLLSDSGFYLCAWDRDTYEQYFGPGTRLTVT.

The chain carries TRBV27 and TRBJ2-3; TRBD2 matches at 9 bases. The CDR3 runs 15 residues. Germline V gene data show CDR1 as MNHEY and CDR2 as SMNVEV (reference sequence). J was trimmed by 8 bases and V by 6 bases; bases with no gene match: 12. The CDR3 nucleotides are TGTGCCAGCAGCACCGAGCGGGGGGCGGGGGGTACGCAGTATTTT. Translating it yields CASSTERGAGGTQYF.

This clone has just a few counts. The gene calls are TRBV6-1 and TRBJ1-1, with D uncertain. The CDR3 spans 15 residues. Trimming cost V 3 bases and J 0 bases, with 11 bases left between them. Germline CDR1 reads MNHNS; CDR2 reads SASEGT. Here the CDR3 DNA reads TGTGCCAGCAGTGAGACAAATTTCATGAACACTGAAGCTTTCTTT. Encoded protein: CASSETNFMNTEAFF.

The gene calls are TRBV28 and TRBJ1-5, with TRBD1 as a possible D gene (6 bases). Germline V CDR1 and CDR2: MDHEN, SYDVKM. V dropped 8 bases and J dropped 2 bases, with 19 bases sitting between them. The CDR3 spans 16 residues. CDR3 region: CASRLQQGAGNQPQHF. DNA of the CDR3: TGTGCCAGCCGACTCCAACAGGGAGCCGGCAATCAGCCCCAGCATTTT.

The rearrangement joins TRBV28 to TRBJ1-2; 11 positions match TRBD1. Trimming cost V 6 bases and J 4 bases; bases outside gene matches: 4. The CDR3 runs to 14 residues. Looked up from germline, CDR1 is MDHEN and CDR2 is SYDVKM. DNA for the CDR3: TGTGCCAGCAGGCCAGGGACAGGGGGCTATGGCTACACCTTC. As protein: CASRPGTGGYGYTF.

The chain couples TRBV7-6 to TRBJ2-1; a possible D gene is TRBD2 (7 bases). The germline V gene has CDR1 SGHVS and CDR2 FNYEAQ. Trimming pared 3 bases from V and 10 bases from J, leaving 19 bases between. The CDR3 totals 15 residues. The CDR3 loop is CASSFRRGAGEEQFF. The CDR3 DNA reads TGTGCCAGCAGCTTTCGCCGGGGGGCCGGGGAGGAGCAGTTCTTC. Full variable domain (remainder filled in from reference TRBV7-6 and TRBJ2-1): GAGVSQSPRYKVTKRGQDVALRCDPISGHVSLYWYRQALGQGPEFLTYFNYEAQQDKSGLPNDRFSAERPEGSISTLTIQRTEQRDSAMYRCASSFRRGAGEEQFFGPGTRLTVL.

The CDR3 loop is CASSEAGGTEQFF. Here the CDR3 DNA reads TGTGCCAGCAGTGAAGCCGGGGGGACTGAGCAGTTCTTC. V is TRBV6-1 and J is TRBJ2-1; 7 bases are shared with TRBD2. Trimming took 0 bases from V and 9 from J; bases not matched to a gene: 2. The CDR3 has 13 residues. The germline CDR1 and CDR2 sequences are MNHNS and SASEGT.

The J gene is TRBJ2-1, the V gene TRBV12-5; tentative D call: TRBD2 (6 bases). Germline V lookup: CDR1 LGHNT, CDR2 FRNRAP. This CDR3 contains 15 residues. Trimming stripped 5 bases from V and 8 bases from J, with 19 bases between. CDR3 DNA sequence: TGTGCTAGTGGTCCCCTCGGTGGGAGGCGGGATGAGCAGTTCTTC. It encodes CASGPLGGRRDEQFF.

The chain employs TRBV7-2 and TRBJ1-4; D unresolved. CDR1 SGHTA and CDR2 FQGNSA come from the germline V gene. V dropped 5 bases and J dropped 11 bases, with 15 bases sitting between them. The CDR3 covers 13 residues. Here the CDR3 DNA reads TGTGCCAGCAGCCCCCGTCCGTCGGGTAAACTGTTTTTT. This translates into CASSPRPSGKLFF.

The V gene is TRBV4-1, the J gene TRBJ1-1; no reliable D call. CDR3 length equals 16 residues. Germline V gene data show CDR1 as MGHRA and CDR2 as YSYEKL. Trimming took 0 bases from V and 1 from J, leaving 12 bases between them. The CDR3 loop is CASSQDNSRRNTEAFF. Written as DNA, the CDR3 is TGCGCCAGCAGCCAAGACAACAGTCGCCGGAACACTGAAGCTTTCTTT.

For the CDR3, the DNA is TGTGCCAGCAGTTACTCGGGGGGACTCCTGACTTTC. This codes for CASSYSGGLLTF. This rearrangement joins TRBV6-5 to TRBJ2-6; TRBD2 might be the D (6 bases). V lost 0 bases, J lost 14 bases, and 8 bases lay in between. This CDR3 is 12 amino acids long. Germline loops: CDR1 MNHEY, CDR2 SVGAGI.

The gene calls are TRBV18 and TRBJ1-2; TRBD1 matches 10 bases. In germline, CDR1 is KGHSH, CDR2 LQKENI. Trimming at V came to 2 bases and at J to 7 bases, leaving 4 bases not matched to a gene. The CDR3 consists of 14 residues. CDR3 nucleotides: TGTGCCAGCTCACCAGGGGACAGGGGTTCTGGCTACACCTTC. It is translated as CASSPGDRGSGYTF. The full variable domain, in which reference TRBV18 and TRBJ1-2 provide the parts outside the CDR3, is NAGVMQNPRHLVRRRGQEARLRCSPMKGHSHVYWYRQLPEEGLKFMVYLQKENIIDESGMPKERFSAEFPKEGPSILRIQQVVRGDSAAYFCASSPGDRGSGYTFGSGTRLTVV.

J is TRBJ2-1 and V is TRBV19; 12 bases match TRBD2. CDR3 size: 14 residues. Germline V CDR1 and CDR2: LNHDA, SQIVND (reference sequence). The junction had 7 bases not matched to a gene; V was cut back by 6 bases and J by 10 bases. The CDR3 is CASSLAGGPREQFF. The CDR3 coding sequence is TGTGCCAGTAGCCTAGCGGGAGGGCCGCGGGAGCAGTTCTTC.

This chain links TRBV7-9 with TRBJ1-3, with a tentative D call TRBD1 (6 bases). The germline V and J ends were trimmed by 5 bases and 1 base, with 18 bases remaining between them. The V gene's germline CDR1 is SEHNR and CDR2 FQNEAQ (reference sequence). This CDR3 has 17 residues. The CDR3 reads CASSRSLDRSSGNTIYF. The CDR3 nucleotides read TGTGCCAGCAGCCGTTCTTTAGACAGGAGTTCTGGAAACACCATATATTTT. The full variable domain, its missing parts supplied by reference TRBV7-9 and TRBJ1-3, is DTGVSQNPRHKITKRGQNVTFRCDPISEHNRLYWYRQTLGQGPEFLTYFQNEAQLEKSRLLSDRFSAERPKGSFSTLEIQRTEQGDSAMYLCASSRSLDRSSGNTIYFGEGSWLTVV.

The chain carries TRBV29-1 and TRBJ2-5; a weak D match, TRBD1 (5 bases). The V and J ends lost 4 bases and 5 bases respectively, with 14 bases between them. The germline CDR1 and CDR2 sequences are SQVTM and ANQGSEA. The CDR3 covers 13 residues. CDR3 bases: TGCAGCGTTGGGGCAGGGTCAACGGAGACCCAGTACTTC. Protein sequence: CSVGAGSTETQYF.

The rearrangement uses TRBV4-1 and TRBJ1-2; D gene unclear. The CDR3 covers 15 residues. The V gene's germline CDR1 is MGHRA and CDR2 YSYEKL. V lost 0 bases to trimming and J lost 1 base, with 9 bases between them. In nucleotides, the CDR3 is TGCGCCAGCAGCCAAGATGTCAGGATTAACTATGGCTACACCTTC. It codes for CASSQDVRINYGYTF.

This chain connects TRBV4-1 to TRBJ1-2; 9 nucleotides align to TRBD1. V gave up 2 bases and J gave up 8 bases; unmatched junction bases: 15. From germline, CDR1 is MGHRA and CDR2 YSYEKL. CDR3 length: 17 residues. CDR3 loop: CASSQLTDGTGRKGYTF. The CDR3 DNA sequence: TGCGCCAGCAGCCAATTAACCGACGGGACAGGGCGGAAAGGCTACACCTTC.

The V and J genes are TRBV6-5 and TRBJ2-5, with 8 bases fitting TRBD2. The CDR3 length is 15 residues. Germline CDR1 reads MNHEY; CDR2 reads SVGAGI. With 0 bases clipped from V and 4 bases from J, the junction kept 4 bases outside the gene matches. CDR3 residues: CASSYSGGRPETQYF. The CDR3 coding sequence is TGTGCCAGCAGTTACTCGGGCGGGAGGCCAGAGACCCAGTACTTC.

The genes are TRBV5-1 and TRBJ2-1, with TRBD2 matching 12 bases. The length of the CDR3 is 17 residues. Germline V gene sequence: CDR1 SGHRS, CDR2 YFSETQ. J gave up 4 bases and V 4 bases, and 9 bases lay outside the gene matches. The CDR3 coding sequence is TGCGCCAGCAGCCGTGACAGACTAGCGGGGGAGTACAATGAGCAGTTCTTC. Translating it yields CASSRDRLAGEYNEQFF.

The gene calls are TRBV28 and TRBJ1-2; perhaps TRBD1 as D (5 bases). The CDR3 sequence is 14 residues long. The germline V and J ends were trimmed by 7 bases and 3 bases, with 15 bases remaining between them. Germline lookup yields CDR1 MDHEN and CDR2 SYDVKM. The CDR3 is CASNRQGWYYGYTF. The CDR3, as DNA: TGTGCCAGCAACCGGCAGGGCTGGTACTATGGCTACACCTTC.

This chain links TRBV7-9 with TRBJ2-5; TRBD2 agrees at 10 bases. After removal of 6 bases from V and 5 bases from J, the junction contained 9 bases not matched to a gene. The CDR3 is 15 amino acids. Looked up from germline, CDR1 is SEHNR and CDR2 is FQNEAQ (reference sequence). CDR3 nucleotide sequence: TGTGCCAGCAGTTCCCTAGCGGGAGCGGAGGAGACCCAGTACTTC. Translated, it gives CASSSLAGAEETQYF.

This clone was counted only a few times. DNA for the CDR3: TGTGCCAGCAAGCGGGACACAGTCAACAATGAGCAGTTCTTC. Residues: CASKRDTVNNEQFF. The J gene is TRBJ2-1, the V gene TRBV5-4, with D possibly being TRBD2 (7 bases). CDR1 SGHNT and CDR2 YYREEE come from the germline V gene (reference sequence). Trimming pared 6 bases from V and 5 bases from J, leaving 15 bases between. This CDR3 has 14 amino acids.

This clone was seen only once. The gene calls are TRBV5-1 and TRBJ1-6; D gene unclear. V lost 0 bases and J 6 bases, leaving 7 bases between the germline ends. Looked up from germline, CDR1 is SGHRS and CDR2 is YFSETQ. This CDR3 is 14 amino acids long. CDR3: CASSLVPSNSPLHF. The CDR3 nucleotides read TGCGCCAGCAGCTTGGTACCCAGTAATTCACCCCTCCACTTT.

The V and J genes are TRBV24-1 and TRBJ2-2, with 7 bases that match TRBD2. V shed 4 bases and J 0 bases; nucleotides not matched to a gene: 7. Germline assignment: CDR1 KGHDR and CDR2 SFDVKD. The CDR3 consists of 17 residues. CDR3 protein: CATSDPPSGANTGELFF. In DNA form, the CDR3 reads TGTGCCACCAGTGACCCCCCTAGCGGCGCGAACACCGGGGAGCTGTTTTTT.

Only one count was recorded for this clone. This rearrangement joins TRBV10-1 to TRBJ2-1; TRBD2 aligns across 9 bases. CDR3 length: 16 residues. V trimming: 2 bases; J trimming: 7 bases; junction bases outside the gene matches: 9. The V gene's germline CDR1 is WNHNN and CDR2 SYGVQD (reference sequence). The CDR3 reads CASSEALAGGWNEQFF. For the CDR3, the DNA is TGCGCCAGCAGTGAGGCCCTGGCGGGAGGGTGGAATGAGCAGTTCTTC.

The chain employs TRBV28 and TRBJ1-2; 7 positions agree with TRBD1. V lost 5 bases and J lost 1; bases outside the gene matches: 7. The germline CDR1 and CDR2 sequences are MDHEN and SYDVKM. This CDR3 contains 15 residues. The CDR3 is CASSKGGTDNYGYTF. Written as DNA, the CDR3 is TGTGCCAGCAGTAAGGGTGGGACAGATAACTATGGCTACACCTTC.

DNA of the CDR3: TGTGCCTGGAGTGTAAACAGAAATCAGCCCCAGCATTTT. Translated: CAWSVNRNQPQHF. This chain links TRBV30 with TRBJ1-5; D gene ambiguous. CDR3 length: 13 amino acids. Germline V lookup: CDR1 GTSNPN, CDR2 SVGIG (reference sequence). Trimming took off 0 bases at V and 4 bases at J, with 7 bases between the two ends.

The chain combines TRBV5-1 with TRBJ2-1, with D maybe TRBD1 (5 bases). Trimming removed 7 bases at V and 5 bases at J, with 16 bases between. The germline V gene has CDR1 SGHRS and CDR2 YFSETQ. This CDR3 spans 14 amino acids. The CDR3 DNA reads as TGCGCCAGCGGTAGGGGTGAATCCCACAATGAGCAGTTCTTC. This translates into CASGRGESHNEQFF.